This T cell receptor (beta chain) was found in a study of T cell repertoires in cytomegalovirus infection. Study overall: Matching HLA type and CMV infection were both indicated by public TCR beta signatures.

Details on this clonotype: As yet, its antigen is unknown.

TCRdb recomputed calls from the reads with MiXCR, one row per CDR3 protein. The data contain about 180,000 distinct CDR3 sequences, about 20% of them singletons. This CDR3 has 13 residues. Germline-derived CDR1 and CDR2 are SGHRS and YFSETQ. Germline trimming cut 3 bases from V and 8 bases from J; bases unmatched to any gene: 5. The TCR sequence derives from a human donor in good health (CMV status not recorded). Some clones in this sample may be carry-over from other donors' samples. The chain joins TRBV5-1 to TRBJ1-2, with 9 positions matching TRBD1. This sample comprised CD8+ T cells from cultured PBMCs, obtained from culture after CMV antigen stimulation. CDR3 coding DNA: TGCGCCAGCAGCTCTTACAGGGGGCTCGGCTACACCTTC. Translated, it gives CASSSYRGLGYTF.